The 27 T cell receptor beta chains below come from one sample, sequenced in a study of blood T cell repertoires in COVID-19. Profiling relied on immunoSEQ multiplex PCR, and the TCRdb table lists in-frame clones only, not all of them. There are some 31,000 clones in the sample; over 75% occur only once, and over 7% lies in the top ten. Input material: peripheral blood. The receptors were gathered from a man older than 75 with active COVID-19.

As DNA, the CDR3 is TGTGCCAGTAGCGCAACTAGGAACACTGAAGCTTTCTTT. This encodes CASSATRNTEAFF. The rearrangement uses TRBV19 and TRBJ1-1; D is unresolved. The CDR3 totals 13 residues. The V gene lost 6 bases and the J gene lost 1 base, with 9 bases spanning the gap. CDR1 and CDR2 (germline): LNHDA, SQIVND (reference sequence).

V and J are TRBV7-3 and TRBJ2-1, with 8 bases that match TRBD2. The CDR3 consists of 16 residues. Germline-derived CDR1 and CDR2 are SGHTA and FQGTGA. With 0 bases clipped from V and 6 bases from J, the junction kept 7 bases outside the gene matches. The CDR3 sequence: CASSLTFTGGPNEQFF. CDR3 nucleotides: TGTGCCAGCAGCTTAACGTTTACGGGGGGGCCCAATGAGCAGTTCTTC.

V gene TRBV7-2 combines with J gene TRBJ1-2, with D maybe TRBD1 (6 bases). The CDR3 length is 15 residues. Germline CDR1 and CDR2: SGHTA and FQGNSA. V was clipped by 1 base and J by 8 bases, with 17 bases between them. The CDR3 nucleotides are TGTGCCAGCAGCTTAGAAGGGGGGGCGATAGTAGGCTACACCTTC. As protein: CASSLEGGAIVGYTF.

This chain joins TRBV2 and TRBJ1-6, with a weak D call TRBD1 (5 bases). There are 20 residues in the CDR3. Trimming removed 6 bases at V and 1 base at J, with 25 bases between. Germline V lookup: CDR1 SNHLY, CDR2 FYNNEI. CDR3 bases: TGTGCCAGCAGCAAAGACCCCTGGGAGGGCCCAGGGTCCTATAATTCACCCCTCCACTTT. Amino acids: CASSKDPWEGPGSYNSPLHF.

J is TRBJ2-1 and V is TRBV18; 10 bases align to TRBD2. This CDR3 region has 16 residues. The germline gives CDR1 KGHSH, CDR2 LQKENI. V shed 1 base and J 2 bases; nucleotides not matched to a gene: 2. The CDR3 sequence: CASSPQSGGAYNEQFF. The CDR3 DNA reads TGTGCCAGCTCACCACAAAGCGGGGGGGCCTACAATGAGCAGTTCTTC.

This rearrangement joins TRBV6-2 or TRBV6-3 to TRBJ2-1; 10 nucleotides line up with TRBD2. CDR3 length: 15 residues. Per the germline V gene, CDR1 is MNHEY and CDR2 is SVGEGT. V dropped 5 bases and J dropped 2; count of bases not matched to a gene: 3. The CDR3 DNA sequence: TGTGCCAGCAGTAGAGCGGGGGGGCCCTACAATGAGCAGTTCTTC. It translates to CASSRAGGPYNEQFF.

This chain links TRBV2 with TRBJ1-5; 9 bases map to TRBD1. The CDR3 is 15 residues long. The germline V gene encodes CDR1 SNHLY and CDR2 FYNNEI. V lost 6 bases, J lost 5 bases, and 8 bases stayed unmatched. The CDR3 sequence: CASRGRDRADQPQHF. The CDR3 DNA sequence: TGTGCCAGCAGAGGCCGGGACAGGGCGGATCAGCCCCAGCATTTT. The full variable domain, its missing parts supplied by reference TRBV2 and TRBJ1-5, is EPEVTQTPSHQVTQMGQEVILRCVPISNHLYFYWYRQILGQKVEFLVSFYNNEISEKSEIFDDQFSVERPDGSNFTLKIRSTKLEDSAMYFCASRGRDRADQPQHFGDGTRLSIL.

The chain carries TRBV7-2 and TRBJ2-1; 9 nucleotides match TRBD2. This CDR3 has 18 amino acids. Germline V gives CDR1 SGHTA, CDR2 FQGNSA. The V and J ends lost 2 bases and 6 bases, in that order; junction bases with no gene match: 14. The CDR3 nucleotides read TGTGCCAGCAGCTTATTTGTTTCAGGGACTAGCAATCGCAATGAGCAGTTCTTC. It encodes CASSLFVSGTSNRNEQFF.

V is TRBV6-6 and J is TRBJ1-6; TRBD1 might be the D (6 bases). The CDR3 length is 16 residues. V was cut by 2 bases and J by 8 bases, with 16 bases left in between. Germline-derived CDR1 and CDR2 are MNHNY and SVGAGI (reference sequence). The chain's CDR3 is CASSYTTGWADSPLHF. Here the CDR3 DNA reads TGTGCCAGCAGTTACACTACAGGGTGGGCAGATTCACCCCTCCACTTT.

The chain uses TRBV5-1 and TRBJ1-1; D is uncertain. Germline values: CDR1 SGHRS, CDR2 YFSETQ. The germline V and J ends were trimmed by 0 bases and 1 base, with 4 bases remaining between them. This CDR3 is 13 amino acids long. The CDR3 DNA reads TGCGCCAGCAGCTTGGCTAGGAACACTGAAGCTTTCTTT. It yields the protein CASSLARNTEAFF.

CDR3 residues: CAWRSGDSNYGYTF. The DNA of the CDR3 is TGTGCCTGGAGGTCAGGGGATTCGAACTATGGCTACACCTTC. V gene TRBV30 combines with J gene TRBJ1-2; a possible D gene is TRBD1 (6 bases). Germline assignment: CDR1 GTSNPN and CDR2 SVGIG (reference sequence). The CDR3 runs 14 residues. With 3 bases removed from V and 2 bases from J, the gap between germline ends came to 13 bases.

The V gene is TRBV7-3, the J gene TRBJ2-3; perhaps TRBD2 as D (6 bases). CDR1 SGHTA and CDR2 FQGTGA come from the germline V gene. The CDR3 contains 15 residues. V gave up 4 bases and J gave up 2 bases, with 13 bases separating them. The DNA for the CDR3 is TGTGCCAGCAGCTCCGGGACTTTGATCACAGATACGCAGTATTTT. It yields the protein CASSSGTLITDTQYF. Full variable domain (rest looked up from reference TRBV7-3 and TRBJ2-3): GAGVSQTPSNKVTEKGKYVELRCDPISGHTALYWYRQSLGQGPEFLIYFQGTGAADDSGLPNDRFFAVRPEGSVSTLKIQRTERGDSAVYLCASSSGTLITDTQYFGPGTRLTVL.

The chain recombines TRBV19 with TRBJ2-1; perhaps TRBD1 as D (6 bases). This CDR3 region has 16 residues. CDR1 and CDR2 from the germline V gene are LNHDA and SQIVND (reference sequence). Trimming cost V 1 base and J 0 bases, with 10 bases left between them. The CDR3 DNA reads as TGTGCCAGTAGTATAGGGACAGTGAGCTCCTACAATGAGCAGTTCTTC. As protein: CASSIGTVSSYNEQFF.

This chain joins TRBV6-1 and TRBJ1-2, with TRBD1 matching over 7 bases. The germline V gene encodes CDR1 MNHNS and CDR2 SASEGT. Trimming cost V 0 bases and J 10 bases; bases outside gene matches: 8. The CDR3 length is 14 residues. CDR3 protein: CASSEATGLGAYTF. The CDR3, as DNA: TGTGCCAGCAGTGAAGCGACAGGGCTTGGAGCCTACACCTTC.

This chain links TRBV18 with TRBJ1-1; TRBD1 might be the D (5 bases). Per the germline V gene, CDR1 is KGHSH and CDR2 is LQKENI. V was cut by 1 base and J by 4 bases, with 10 bases left in between. This CDR3 contains 14 residues. The CDR3 protein is CASSPLQGFTEAFF. CDR3 in DNA: TGTGCCAGCTCACCACTCCAGGGTTTCACTGAAGCTTTCTTT.

The chain is built from TRBV7-9 and TRBJ2-7; 7 positions agree with TRBD2. Per the germline V gene, CDR1 is SEHNR and CDR2 is FQNEAQ (reference sequence). This CDR3 has 12 amino acids. After removal of 5 bases from V and 4 bases from J, the junction contained 2 bases not matched to a gene. Here the CDR3 reads CASSPGGYEQYF. CDR3 in DNA: TGTGCCAGCAGCCCCGGGGGGTACGAGCAGTACTTC.

This clone was found a few times. The gene calls are TRBV6-6 and TRBJ2-2; 8 bases map to TRBD1. Germline CDR1 is MNHNY and CDR2 is SVGAGI (reference sequence). The trim removed 6 bases at V and 3 bases at J, leaving 3 bases unmatched. The CDR3 spans 14 residues. This chain's CDR3 is CASRGTGHTGELFF. The DNA of the CDR3 is TGTGCCAGCAGGGGGACAGGACACACCGGGGAGCTGTTTTTT.

This clone was picked up a small number of times. The V gene is TRBV27, the J gene TRBJ1-1; maybe TRBD1 (5 bases). Trimming removed 2 bases at V and 1 base at J, with 14 bases between. Germline V gene data show CDR1 as MNHEY and CDR2 as SMNVEV (reference sequence). This CDR3 has 16 residues. CDR3 bases: TGTGCCAGCAGTTTACTATCCGGGGGTCCGAACACTGAAGCTTTCTTT. As protein: CASSLLSGGPNTEAFF.

In DNA, the CDR3 is TGTGCCAGCAGCTCAGACACCAACTATGGCTACACCTTC. Translation: CASSSDTNYGYTF. This chain connects TRBV5-4 to TRBJ1-2; no firm D call. The CDR3 spans 13 residues. V lost 3 bases and J 2 bases, leaving 8 bases between the germline ends. CDR1 and CDR2 (germline): SGHNT, YYREEE (reference sequence).

The J gene is TRBJ2-1, the V gene TRBV29-1, with D perhaps matching TRBD1 (6 bases). This CDR3 contains 15 residues. Germline CDR1 is SQVTM and CDR2 is ANQGSEA. V lost 5 bases and J lost 2, with 16 bases in between. The CDR3 here is CSVLRQAGAYNEQFF. CDR3 nucleotides: TGCAGCGTTTTAAGGCAGGCAGGGGCCTACAATGAGCAGTTCTTC.

This clone has just one count. The CDR3 spells CASSPGTGGHNEQFF. The CDR3 DNA sequence: TGTGCCAGCAGCCCAGGAACGGGAGGTCATAATGAGCAGTTCTTC. The chain joins TRBV7-3 to TRBJ2-1, with 7 positions matching TRBD2. CDR3 length: 15 amino acids. The germline V gene encodes CDR1 SGHTA and CDR2 FQGTGA. V dropped 5 bases and J dropped 7; count of bases not matched to a gene: 11.

This chain links TRBV7-2 with TRBJ2-5, with 9 bases aligning to TRBD2. The CDR3 has 15 amino acids. Looked up from germline, CDR1 is SGHTA and CDR2 is FQGNSA. J gave up 0 bases and V 5 bases, and 4 bases lay outside the gene matches. The CDR3 spells CASSIAGGYQETQYF. The DNA for the CDR3 is TGTGCCAGCAGCATCGCGGGGGGGTACCAAGAGACCCAGTACTTC.

This clone is a singleton in its sample. CDR3 region: CASSQDIGGGTGELFF. The CDR3 DNA is TGTGCCAGCAGCCAAGATATTGGGGGGGGCACCGGGGAGCTGTTTTTT. The V and J genes are TRBV4-2 and TRBJ2-2; 7 bases align to TRBD2. The length of the CDR3 is 16 residues. The germline V gene encodes CDR1 LGHNA and CDR2 YNFKEQ. After removal of 0 bases from V and 4 bases from J, the junction contained 5 bases not matched to a gene.

The chain joins TRBV27 to TRBJ2-5; tentatively, D is TRBD2 (5 bases). The V and J ends lost 5 bases and 5 bases respectively, with 12 bases between them. The CDR3 runs to 13 residues. Germline V gene data show CDR1 as MNHEY and CDR2 as SMNVEV (reference sequence). The CDR3 region has the DNA TGTGCCAGCAGTCTAGGACGGAGGGAGACCCAGTACTTC. Translation gives CASSLGRRETQYF.

The table lists this clone with a count of one. J is TRBJ2-5 and V is TRBV28, with 7 bases aligning to TRBD1. J lost 1 base, V lost 5 bases, and 1 base had no gene match. Germline CDR1 MDHEN, CDR2 SYDVKM. This CDR3 has 13 residues. CDR3 in amino acids: CASSGDSQETQYF. The CDR3 bases are TGTGCCAGCAGTGGGGACAGCCAAGAGACCCAGTACTTC.

The chain employs TRBV10-3 and TRBJ2-7; D possibly corresponds to TRBD2 (6 bases). Germline CDR1 and CDR2: ENHRY and SYGVKD. The CDR3 contains 14 residues. Trimming left V 3 bases short and J 3 bases short, with 12 bases between. As DNA, the CDR3 is TGTGCCATCAGTGAAGGTTTGCGGGGCTACGAGCAGTACTTC. This codes for CAISEGLRGYEQYF.

The genes are TRBV6-1 and TRBJ2-7, with unresolved D. Germline V lookup: CDR1 MNHNS, CDR2 SASEGT. The CDR3 consists of 12 residues. V was cut by 1 base and J by 2 bases, with 3 bases left in between. The CDR3 DNA follows: TGTGCCAGCAGTGAAGGGCCCTACGAGCAGTACTTC. Protein product: CASSEGPYEQYF.